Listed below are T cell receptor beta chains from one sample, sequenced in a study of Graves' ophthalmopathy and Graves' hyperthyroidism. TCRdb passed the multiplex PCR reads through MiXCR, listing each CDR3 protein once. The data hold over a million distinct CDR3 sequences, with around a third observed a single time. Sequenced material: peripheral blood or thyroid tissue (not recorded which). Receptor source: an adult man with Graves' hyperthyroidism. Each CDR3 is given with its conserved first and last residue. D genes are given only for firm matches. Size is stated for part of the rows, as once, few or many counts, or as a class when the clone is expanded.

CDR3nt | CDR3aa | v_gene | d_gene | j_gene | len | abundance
TGTGCCAGCAGCCCCTTCAGGGGGCAGGGCGAGCAGTACTTC | CASSPFRGQGEQYF | TRBV7-2 | TRBD1 | TRBJ2-7 | 14 | .
TGTGCCAGCAGCCAGACGGGACTAGCGGGATGGACCGGGGAGCTGTTTTTT | CASSQTGLAGWTGELFF | TRBV14 | TRBD2 | TRBJ2-2 | 17 | .
TGCGCCAGCAGCCAATACGGACAGGGGGAAAACACCATATATTTT | CASSQYGQGENTIYF | TRBV4-1 | TRBD1 | TRBJ1-3 | 15 | .
TGTGCCAGCAGCCCCAATACGGGACGGGGTTCACCCCTCCACTTT | CASSPNTGRGSPLHF | TRBV14 | . | TRBJ1-6 | 15 | many
TGTGCCAGCAGTCTTGAACAAGCGGGGGAGACCCAGTACTTC | CASSLEQAGETQYF | TRBV28 | TRBD2 | TRBJ2-5 | 14 | .
TGTGCCGCGTCCCGGGGGGGCAGGGCGAACACTGAAGCTTTCTTT | CAASRGGRANTEAFF | TRBV19 | . | TRBJ1-1 | 15 | many
TGCAGTGCTAGACCCGGGACAGAACTATACGAGCAGTACTTC | CSARPGTELYEQYF | TRBV20-1 | TRBD1 | TRBJ2-7 | 14 | few
TGTGCCAGCAGCTGGGAGCGGGAGACCTCTGGGGCCAACGTCCTGACTTTC | CASSWERETSGANVLTF | TRBV7-6 | TRBD2 | TRBJ2-6 | 17 | many
TGTGCCATCAGGGGGACAGTCTATGGCTACACCTTC | CAIRGTVYGYTF | TRBV10-3 | TRBD1 | TRBJ1-2 | 12 | .
TGTGCCAGCAGTTCAGGGACCGATCAAGCTTTCTTT | CASSSGTDQAFF | TRBV28 | . | TRBJ1-1 | 12 | .
TGTGCCAGCAGCGACGGGTTTCACCAAGAGACCCAGTACTTC | CASSDGFHQETQYF | TRBV7-9 | . | TRBJ2-5 | 14 | many
TGTGCCAGTAGTACCTGGACAGGGGACGAGCAGTGCTTC | CASSTWTGDEQCF | TRBV19 | TRBD1 | TRBJ2-7 | 13 | once
TGCGCCAGCAGCCGAGGGACTAGCGGGGGAGGAGAGACCCAGTACTTC | CASSRGTSGGGETQYF | TRBV7-9 | TRBD2 | TRBJ2-5 | 16 | once
TGTGCCAGCAGCGCAGGACAGTACCAAGAGACCCAGCATTTT | CASSAGQYQETQHF | TRBV7-2 | . | TRBJ1-5 | 14 | .
TGTGCCAGCAGCTATGTACGAGGAAATCAGCCCCAGCATTTT | CASSYVRGNQPQHF | TRBV27 | . | TRBJ1-5 | 14 | .
TGTGCCAGCACCCTCCTCGAGCAGTACTTC | CASTLLEQYF | TRBV6-2/TRBV6-3 | . | TRBJ2-7 | 10 | .
TGTGCCAGCAGTCCCCCGCGACCGGGACCGAGACTGAATGAAAAACTGTTTTTT | CASSPPRPGPRLNEKLFF | TRBV12-3/TRBV12-4 | . | TRBJ1-4 | 18 | few
TGTGCCAGCAGCTTATCTTCTTTAGGCTACACCTTC | CASSLSSLGYTF | TRBV5-8 | . | TRBJ1-2 | 12 | few
TGCGCCAGCAGCCAAGTGCCTGGGGATTCACCCCTCCACTTT | CASSQVPGDSPLHF | TRBV4-1 | . | TRBJ1-6 | 14 | few
TGTGCCAGCAGCCCCAGGACAGCTTTCTACACTGAAGCTTTCTTT | CASSPRTAFYTEAFF | TRBV5-1 | . | TRBJ1-1 | 15 | .
TGTGCCAGCAGTGAAGTCGAGGGGGCCGTCACCGGGGAGCTGTTTTTT | CASSEVEGAVTGELFF | TRBV6-5 | TRBD1 | TRBJ2-2 | 16 | few
TGTGCCATCACCCATCAGCCCCAGCATTTT | CAITHQPQHF | TRBV10-3 | . | TRBJ1-5 | 10 | many
TGTGCCACCAGCAGAGCGCCAGGTTCAACTAGCAATCAGCCCCAGTACTTC | CATSRAPGSTSNQPQYF | TRBV15 | . | TRBJ2-5 | 17 | .
TGTGCCAGCAGTTACTCGGACAGCGACAATCAGCCCCAGCATTTT | CASSYSDSDNQPQHF | TRBV6-5 | . | TRBJ1-5 | 15 | many
TGTGCCAGCAGTGAAGCGCTTCGGGATAGGGGGCTGAACACTGAAGCTTTCTTT | CASSEALRDRGLNTEAFF | TRBV2 | TRBD1 | TRBJ1-1 | 18 | .
TGTGCCAGCAGCTACGTTCCGGGATATCAAGAGACCCAGTACTTC | CASSYVPGYQETQYF | TRBV7-9 | . | TRBJ2-5 | 15 | many